Below are 24 T cell receptor beta chains sequenced from a single sample in a study of OX40 agonist ivuxolimab in advanced cancers. Method: immunoSEQ multiplex PCR; TCRdb's copy keeps in-frame clones and lacks some. The sample shows tens of thousands of clones, 91% of them seen only once. The sequencing used CD4+ or CD8+ T cells sorted from blood, collected in a trial of the OX40 agonist ivuxolimab. These receptors all come from an adult with an advanced solid tumor such as melanoma, head and neck, liver or kidney cancer.

The genes are TRBV27 and TRBJ2-7; D might be TRBD2 (5 bases). The germline V gene encodes CDR1 MNHEY and CDR2 SMNVEV (reference sequence). V lost 5 bases, J lost 6 bases, and 17 bases lay in between. The CDR3 totals 14 residues. Written as DNA, the CDR3 is TGTGCCAGCAGTGGGCTAGGAGGAGTACCCGAGCAGTACTTC. Residues: CASSGLGGVPEQYF.

This sequence joins TRBV28 and TRBJ2-5, with D unresolved. Trimming shortened V by 3 bases and J by 2 bases, and 13 bases separated the two germline ends. The CDR3 is 15 amino acids. Germline V CDR1 and CDR2: MDHEN, SYDVKM. CDR3 sequence reads: CASSLGVGSQETQYF. CDR3 sequence (DNA): TGTGCCAGCAGTTTGGGCGTGGGCAGTCAAGAGACCCAGTACTTC. Using reference TRBV28 and TRBJ2-5 for the parts outside the CDR3, the full variable domain is DVKVTQSSRYLVKRTGEKVFLECVQDMDHENMFWYRQDPGLGLRLIYFSYDVKMKEKGDIPEGYSVSREKKERFSLILESASTNQTSMYLCASSLGVGSQETQYFGPGTRLLVL.

The chain employs TRBV6-5 and TRBJ2-1, with D unclear. V shed 2 bases and J shed 0 bases, with 11 bases lying between them. This CDR3 spans 16 amino acids. CDR1 and CDR2 (germline): MNHEY, SVGAGI. CDR3 DNA sequence: TGTGCCAGCAGTTACCCGCATTGGAGCTCCTACAATGAGCAGTTCTTC. Protein: CASSYPHWSSYNEQFF.

The rearrangement joins TRBV5-1 to TRBJ1-4; 7 bases align to TRBD1. The CDR3 runs 14 residues. The trim removed 4 bases at V and 4 bases at J, leaving 4 bases unmatched. Germline V gene data show CDR1 as SGHRS and CDR2 as YFSETQ. The CDR3 loop is CASSEQGINEKLFF. For the CDR3, the DNA is TGCGCCAGCAGCGAACAGGGGATTAATGAAAAACTGTTTTTT.

The V call is TRBV29-1, the J call TRBJ1-5; a possible D gene is TRBD1 (6 bases). Trimming took off 4 bases at V and 0 bases at J, with 13 bases between the two ends. Per the germline V gene, CDR1 is SQVTM and CDR2 is ANQGSEA. The CDR3 is made up of 15 amino acids. The CDR3 region is CSVGETGLSNQPQHF. The CDR3 DNA is TGCAGCGTTGGTGAGACAGGACTTAGCAATCAGCCCCAGCATTTT.

The gene calls are TRBV2 and TRBJ1-1, with D uncertain. The germline gives CDR1 SNHLY, CDR2 FYNNEI. CDR3 length equals 13 residues. V lost 3 bases, J lost 11 bases, and 16 bases lay in between. The CDR3 DNA follows: TGTGCCAGCAGTGAGGAGACAAGGTCCTTGGCTTTCTTT. Protein product: CASSEETRSLAFF.

The chain is built from TRBV5-1 and TRBJ2-7; no clear D. V lost 3 bases to trimming and J lost 9 bases, with 10 bases between them. This CDR3 is built from 11 residues. Germline CDR1 and CDR2: SGHRS and YFSETQ. The CDR3 reads CASSSQTGQYF. In DNA form, the CDR3 reads TGCGCCAGCAGCTCTCAGACTGGGCAGTACTTC.

V usage is TRBV9 and J usage is TRBJ1-2; 7 nucleotides match TRBD1. Germline V CDR1 and CDR2: SGDLS, YYNGEE. The junction had 4 bases not matched to a gene; V was cut back by 0 bases and J by 2 bases. This CDR3 spans 15 amino acids. CDR3 residues: CASSVVDRENYGYTF. The CDR3 DNA follows: TGTGCCAGCAGCGTAGTCGACAGGGAAAACTATGGCTACACCTTC.

The chain carries TRBV27 and TRBJ2-7, with 10 bases matching TRBD1. The CDR3 is 13 amino acids. V shed 6 bases and J 3 bases; nucleotides not matched to a gene: 2. Germline-derived CDR1 and CDR2 are MNHEY and SMNVEV (reference sequence). For the CDR3, the DNA is TGTGCCAGCAGGCGGGACAGGGGCTACGAGCAGTACTTC. This sequence encodes CASRRDRGYEQYF.

The rearrangement joins TRBV19 to TRBJ2-1, with TRBD1 matching over 8 bases. This CDR3 spans 17 amino acids. The germline V gene encodes CDR1 LNHDA and CDR2 SQIVND (reference sequence). The V gene end was trimmed by 6 bases and the J gene end by 4 bases; junction bases not matched to a gene: 14. The CDR3 nucleotides read TGTGCCAGTAGCCCACAAGGCCGGGACAGGACGTACAATGAGCAGTTCTTC. The encoded protein is CASSPQGRDRTYNEQFF. The full variable domain, with the rest looked up from reference TRBV19 and TRBJ2-1, is DGGITQSPKYLFRKEGQNVTLSCEQNLNHDAMYWYRQDPGQGLRLIYYSQIVNDFQKGDIAEGYSVSREKKESFPLTVTSAQKNPTAFYLCASSPQGRDRTYNEQFFGPGTRLTVL.

The rearrangement links TRBV18 to TRBJ2-3; 14 bases align to TRBD2. This CDR3 has 17 residues. The germline V gene has CDR1 KGHSH and CDR2 LQKENI. The V segment lost 0 bases and the J segment 1 base; nucleotides outside the gene matches: 0. CDR3 sequence reads: CASSPPTSGGGTDTQYF. CDR3 DNA: TGTGCCAGCTCACCACCGACTAGCGGGGGGGGCACAGATACGCAGTATTTT.

Worth noting for this clone: This same CDR3 is encoded by further DNA sequences in the sample. The gene calls are TRBV5-1 and TRBJ2-3, with D possibly being TRBD2 (6 bases). The CDR3 contains 14 residues. Germline CDR1 is SGHRS and CDR2 is YFSETQ. Between the trimmed V and J ends, which lost 0 bases and 3 bases, there was a span of 8 bases. CDR3 in amino acids: CASSLASGTDTQYF. The DNA for the CDR3 is TGCGCCAGCAGCTTGGCCAGCGGGACAGATACGCAGTATTTT. Combining the CDR3 with reference TRBV5-1 and TRBJ2-3 gives the whole variable domain KAGVTQTPRYLIKTRGQQVTLSCSPISGHRSVSWYQQTPGQGLQFLFEYFSETQRNKGNFPGRFSGRQFSNSRSEMNVSTLELGDSALYLCASSLASGTDTQYFGPGTRLTVL.

The gene calls are TRBV4-1 and TRBJ1-5; TRBD1 matches 11 bases. After removal of 1 base from V and 11 bases from J, the junction contained 16 bases not matched to a gene. The CDR3 runs 18 residues. The germline V gene has CDR1 MGHRA and CDR2 YSYEKL. CDR3 nucleotide sequence: TGCGCCAGCAGCCAAGCTTACCCCGGGACAGGGGGGGACGGGGCCCAGCATTTT. Translating it yields CASSQAYPGTGGDGAQHF.

This chain links TRBV6-5 with TRBJ1-2, with 8 bases fitting TRBD1. CDR1 and CDR2 (germline): MNHEY, SVGAGI. The CDR3 totals 15 residues. V was clipped by 0 bases and J by 6 bases; unmatched bases: 6. CDR3 DNA sequence: TGTGCCAGCAGTTACTCTCCAGGGGGCGGGAATGGCTACACCTTC. Its protein is CASSYSPGGGNGYTF.

This clone was detected only once. The J gene is TRBJ2-2, the V gene TRBV10-1; D unclear. Germline V lookup: CDR1 WNHNN, CDR2 SYGVQD (reference sequence). V was shortened by 5 bases and J by 6 bases, with 13 bases between the two germline ends. CDR3 size: 14 residues. The CDR3 DNA follows: TGCGCCAGCAGTCCTTCCTATGGGGCCGGGGAGCTGTTTTTT. Protein sequence: CASSPSYGAGELFF.

The chain combines TRBV25-1 with TRBJ2-4; D uncertain. The germline V gene has CDR1 MGHDK and CDR2 SYGVNS. V was shortened by 1 base and J by 10 bases, with 11 bases between the two germline ends. The CDR3 has 13 residues. As DNA, the CDR3 is TGTGCCAGCAGTGAATTGGGCATGCCTATTCAGTACTTC. Protein product: CASSELGMPIQYF.

This clone was seen just once. The genes are TRBV30 and TRBJ2-7; TRBD2 might be the D (6 bases). This CDR3 region has 14 residues. V lost 2 bases, J lost 2 bases, and 13 bases lay in between. The germline gives CDR1 GTSNPN, CDR2 SVGIG (reference sequence). The CDR3 spells CAWSTGLSPYEQYF. The CDR3 DNA sequence: TGTGCCTGGAGTACGGGACTCTCTCCCTACGAGCAGTACTTC.

The gene calls are TRBV19 and TRBJ2-3; 8 nucleotides line up with TRBD1. V was clipped by 6 bases and J by 5 bases; unmatched bases: 4. CDR3 length equals 13 residues. Germline CDR1 LNHDA, CDR2 SQIVND (reference sequence). Here the CDR3 DNA reads TGTGCCAGTAGGCAGGGGGCTCGAGATACGCAGTATTTT. This gives the protein CASRQGARDTQYF.

The chain carries TRBV19 and TRBJ1-5, with D unresolved. Germline CDR1 and CDR2: LNHDA and SQIVND (reference sequence). V dropped 5 bases and J dropped 0 bases, with 8 bases sitting between them. This CDR3 is built from 14 residues. CDR3 bases: TGTGCCAGTAGTGCCCGAAATAGCAATCAGCCCCAGCATTTT. Residues: CASSARNSNQPQHF. The full variable domain, rest sourced from reference TRBV19 and TRBJ1-5, is DGGITQSPKYLFRKEGQNVTLSCEQNLNHDAMYWYRQDPGQGLRLIYYSQIVNDFQKGDIAEGYSVSREKKESFPLTVTSAQKNPTAFYLCASSARNSNQPQHFGDGTRLSIL.

V and J are TRBV18 and TRBJ1-1; TRBD1 agrees at 7 bases. V gave up 2 bases and J gave up 1 base; unmatched junction bases: 1. The CDR3 has 14 residues. Germline CDR1 is KGHSH and CDR2 is LQKENI. The CDR3 reads CASSPRGQNTEAFF. The CDR3 DNA reads TGTGCCAGCTCACCAAGGGGGCAGAACACTGAAGCTTTCTTT.

V and J are TRBV10-3 and TRBJ1-5, with TRBD1 matching 8 bases. Germline assignment: CDR1 ENHRY and CDR2 SYGVKD. CDR3 length equals 16 residues. V gave up 0 bases and J gave up 7 bases; unmatched junction bases: 8. This chain's CDR3 is CAISESNTGGGQPQHF. The CDR3 bases are TGTGCCATCAGTGAGTCTAACACAGGGGGGGGGCAGCCCCAGCATTTT.

This chain uses TRBV9 with TRBJ2-7, with D possibly called TRBD1 or TRBD2 (5 bases each). This CDR3 is built from 15 residues. Trimming took off 0 bases at V and 5 bases at J, with 15 bases between the two ends. Germline values: CDR1 SGDLS, CDR2 YYNGEE. CDR3: CASSVGRWDGNEQYF. The CDR3 region has the DNA TGTGCCAGCAGCGTAGGACGGTGGGACGGGAACGAGCAGTACTTC.

The chain employs TRBV4-1 and TRBJ2-7; TRBD1 aligns across 9 bases. CDR3 length: 15 amino acids. The V segment lost 2 bases and the J segment 3 bases; nucleotides outside the gene matches: 5. Germline V gene sequence: CDR1 MGHRA, CDR2 YSYEKL. The CDR3 bases are TGCGCCAGCAGCCAATCCTCGGGACAGGGCTACGAGCAGTACTTC. Residues: CASSQSSGQGYEQYF.

The chain employs TRBV5-4 and TRBJ2-7, with TRBD2 matching 9 bases. The CDR3 contains 16 residues. Germline CDR1 reads SGHNT; CDR2 reads YYREEE (reference sequence). Trimming cost V 0 bases and J 0 bases; bases outside gene matches: 4. CDR3 amino acids: CASSLGPTSGSYEQYF. CDR3 nucleotide sequence: TGTGCCAGCAGCTTGGGACCGACTAGCGGCTCCTACGAGCAGTACTTC.